The 10 T cell receptor beta chains presented below share a single source sample, sequenced in a study of beta chain features in type 1 diabetes. Points from the study as a whole: Type 1 diabetes patients showed a moderate but significant shortening of TCRB CDR3s in all four CD4+ subsets.

No antigen is known for these receptors. Expressed TCRB transcripts were sequenced because the entire RNA isolate underwent reverse transcription. Assay: immunoSEQ multiplex PCR; the TCRdb copy retains only in-frame clones and omits some. The sample comprises around 690,000 clones, about an eighth of which are singletons, and roughly 0.11% rests with the top ten. The specimen sequenced was naive CD4+ T cells from blood. Receptor source: a man aged 30-40 years with type 1 diabetes.

The table lists this clone with a few counts. The chain is built from TRBV30 and TRBJ2-7, with 8 bases identical to TRBD1. Germline assignment: CDR1 GTSNPN and CDR2 SVGIG (reference sequence). V gave up 5 bases and J gave up 6 bases; unmatched junction bases: 9. This CDR3 has 13 amino acids. CDR3 coding DNA: TGTGCCTGGTCAGGACAGGGAGATGGCGAGCAGTACTTC. It translates to CAWSGQGDGEQYF.

This clone has only a few counts. The chain joins TRBV10-2 to TRBJ2-7; TRBD2 might be the D (5 bases). From germline, CDR1 is WSHSY and CDR2 SAAADI. The CDR3 loop spans 15 amino acids. Trimming took off 3 bases at V and 3 bases at J, with 15 bases between the two ends. The CDR3 spells CASSDLGDGIYEQYF. Here the CDR3 DNA reads TGCGCCAGCAGTGATTTAGGAGACGGGATCTACGAGCAGTACTTC.

This chain connects TRBV2 to TRBJ1-1; no firm D call. Looked up from germline, CDR1 is SNHLY and CDR2 is FYNNEI. This CDR3 region has 12 residues. Trimming shortened V by 1 base and J by 5 bases, and 5 bases separated the two germline ends. The CDR3 protein is CASSEDVTEAFF. As DNA, the CDR3 is TGTGCCAGCAGTGAAGACGTTACTGAAGCTTTCTTT.

This clone has only a few counts. V gene TRBV29-1 combines with J gene TRBJ2-7, with TRBD1 matching 7 bases. The V and J ends lost 7 bases and 5 bases, in that order; junction bases with no gene match: 8. CDR1 is SQVTM, CDR2 ANQGSEA, per germline. CDR3 size: 12 residues. The CDR3 DNA sequence: TGCAGCGCTTCGACAGGGAGCCACGAGCAGTACTTC. As protein: CSASTGSHEQYF.

This clone was counted a few times. Within the sample, other DNA sequences also encode this same CDR3. The chain uses TRBV10-3 and TRBJ2-7; perhaps D is TRBD1 or TRBD2 (5 bases each). Germline values: CDR1 ENHRY, CDR2 SYGVKD. This CDR3 is 13 amino acids long. V gave up 4 bases and J gave up 2 bases, with 9 bases separating them. The CDR3 region has the DNA TGTGCCATCAGTGGCCAGGGAGCCTACGAGCAGTACTTC. Protein product: CAISGQGAYEQYF.

This clone appeared a few times. The V call is TRBV2, the J call TRBJ2-2; D is perhaps TRBD1 or TRBD2 (5 bases each). V lost 7 bases, J lost 4 bases, and 16 bases lay in between. This CDR3 contains 15 residues. Germline V gene sequence: CDR1 SNHLY, CDR2 FYNNEI. The CDR3 sequence is CASTLGRPGTGELFF. Here the CDR3 DNA reads TGTGCCAGCACCCTGGGACGGCCGGGCACCGGGGAGCTGTTTTTT.

The chain is built from TRBV5-1 and TRBJ1-2; D ambiguous. The length of the CDR3 is 15 residues. V was trimmed by 1 base and J by 3 bases, leaving 13 bases between them. Germline loops: CDR1 SGHRS, CDR2 YFSETQ. This CDR3 reads CASSLLGTLDYGYTF. The CDR3 nucleotides read TGCGCCAGCAGCTTGTTGGGCACGCTTGACTATGGCTACACCTTC.

This clone was counted a few times. The rearrangement joins TRBV29-1 to TRBJ1-1; possible D gene TRBD1, 5 bases. The germline V gene has CDR1 SQVTM and CDR2 ANQGSEA. The V end lost 5 bases, the J end lost 7 bases, and 11 bases lay between the germline ends. There are 11 residues in the CDR3. In nucleotides, the CDR3 is TGCAGCGTTCTGACAGAAGTTGAAGCTTTCTTT. Translated, it gives CSVLTEVEAFF. Drawing the rest from reference TRBV29-1 and TRBJ1-1, the complete variable domain is SAVISQKPSRDICQRGTSLTIQCQVDSQVTMMFWYRQQPGQSLTLIATANQGSEATYESGFVIDKFPISRPNLTFSTLTVSNMSPEDSSIYLCSVLTEVEAFFGQGTRLTVV.

The chain employs TRBV5-1 and TRBJ1-5, with D unresolved. V lost 0 bases and J 6 bases, leaving 10 bases between the germline ends. The germline gives CDR1 SGHRS, CDR2 YFSETQ. This CDR3 spans 14 amino acids. As DNA, the CDR3 is TGCGCCAGCAGCTTGGGGGAGAGTAGTCAGCCCCAGCATTTT. Protein product: CASSLGESSQPQHF.

The rearrangement uses TRBV9 and TRBJ1-6, with a weak D call TRBD1 (6 bases). This CDR3 contains 15 residues. CDR1 is SGDLS and CDR2 is YYNGEE in the germline V gene. V lost 0 bases, J lost 11 bases, and 15 bases lay in between. The CDR3, as DNA: TGTGCCAGCAGCGTAGAGGACAGAGGAGGGACACCCCTCCACTTT. It translates to CASSVEDRGGTPLHF. Looking up the rest from reference TRBV9 and TRBJ1-6 gives the full variable domain: DSGVTQTPKHLITATGQRVTLRCSPRSGDLSVYWYQQSLDQGLQFLIQYYNGEERAKGNILERFSAQQFPDLHSELNLSSLELGDSALYFCASSVEDRGGTPLHFGNGTRLTVT.